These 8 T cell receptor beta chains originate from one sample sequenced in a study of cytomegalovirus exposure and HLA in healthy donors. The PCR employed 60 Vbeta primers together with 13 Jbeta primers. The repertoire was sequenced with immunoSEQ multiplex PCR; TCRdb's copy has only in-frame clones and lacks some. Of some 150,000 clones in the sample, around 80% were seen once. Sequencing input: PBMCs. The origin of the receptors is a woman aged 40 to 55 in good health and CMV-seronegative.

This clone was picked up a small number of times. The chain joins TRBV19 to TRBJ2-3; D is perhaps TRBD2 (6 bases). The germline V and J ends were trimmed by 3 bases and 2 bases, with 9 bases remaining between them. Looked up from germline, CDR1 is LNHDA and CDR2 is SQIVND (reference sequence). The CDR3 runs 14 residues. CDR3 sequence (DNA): TGTGCCAGTAGTATCCGGAGGGTCACAGATACGCAGTATTTT. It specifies CASSIRRVTDTQYF. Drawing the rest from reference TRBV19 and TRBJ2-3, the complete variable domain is DGGITQSPKYLFRKEGQNVTLSCEQNLNHDAMYWYRQDPGQGLRLIYYSQIVNDFQKGDIAEGYSVSREKKESFPLTVTSAQKNPTAFYLCASSIRRVTDTQYFGPGTRLTVL.

The CDR3 here is CASSLELTGRHFLNYGYTF. DNA for the CDR3: TGCGCCAGCAGCTTGGAGTTGACAGGGAGACACTTCCTTAACTATGGCTACACCTTC. This rearrangement joins TRBV5-1 to TRBJ1-2, with TRBD1 matching over 7 bases. Germline trimming cut 0 bases from V and 1 base from J; bases unmatched to any gene: 15. Germline loops: CDR1 SGHRS, CDR2 YFSETQ. The CDR3 runs 19 residues.

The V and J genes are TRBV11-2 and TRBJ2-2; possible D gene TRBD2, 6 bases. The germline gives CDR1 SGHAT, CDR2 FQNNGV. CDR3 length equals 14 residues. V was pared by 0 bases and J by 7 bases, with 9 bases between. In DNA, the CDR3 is TGTGCCAGCAGCTTAGATCGGGGAGGCGGGGAGCTGTTTTTT. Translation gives CASSLDRGGGELFF.

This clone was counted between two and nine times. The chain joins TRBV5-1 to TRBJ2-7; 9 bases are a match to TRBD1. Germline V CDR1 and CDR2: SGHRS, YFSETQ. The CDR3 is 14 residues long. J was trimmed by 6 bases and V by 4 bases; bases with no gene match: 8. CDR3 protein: CASSPWGQGSEQYF. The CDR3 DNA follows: TGCGCCAGCAGCCCCTGGGGACAGGGAAGCGAGCAGTACTTC.

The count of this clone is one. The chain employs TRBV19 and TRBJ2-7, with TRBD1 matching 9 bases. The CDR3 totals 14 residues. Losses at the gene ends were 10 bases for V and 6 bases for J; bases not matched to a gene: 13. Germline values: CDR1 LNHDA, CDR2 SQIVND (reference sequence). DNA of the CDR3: TGTGCCACCGGGACCGGGACAGGGAAGTTCGAGCAGTACTTC. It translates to CATGTGTGKFEQYF. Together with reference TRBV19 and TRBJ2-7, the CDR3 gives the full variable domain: DGGITQSPKYLFRKEGQNVTLSCEQNLNHDAMYWYRQDPGQGLRLIYYSQIVNDFQKGDIAEGYSVSREKKESFPLTVTSAQKNPTAFYLCATGTGTGKFEQYFGPGTRLTVT.

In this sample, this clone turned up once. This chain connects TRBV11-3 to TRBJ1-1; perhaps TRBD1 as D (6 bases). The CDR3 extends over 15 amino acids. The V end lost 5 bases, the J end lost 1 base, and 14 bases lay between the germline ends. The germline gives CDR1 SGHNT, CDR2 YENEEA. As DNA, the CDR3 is TGTGCCAGCAGCCGGACGGAAGGGGGGAACACTGAAGCTTTCTTT. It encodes CASSRTEGGNTEAFF.

The DNA of the CDR3 is TGCGCCAGCAGTGAGACAGGGGTGAGCGATTCACCCCTCCACTTT. Its translation is CASSETGVSDSPLHF. The chain recombines TRBV10-1 with TRBJ1-6, with 7 bases matching TRBD1. This CDR3 contains 15 residues. Germline-derived CDR1 and CDR2 are WNHNN and SYGVQD (reference sequence). V dropped 2 bases and J dropped 8; count of bases not matched to a gene: 6.

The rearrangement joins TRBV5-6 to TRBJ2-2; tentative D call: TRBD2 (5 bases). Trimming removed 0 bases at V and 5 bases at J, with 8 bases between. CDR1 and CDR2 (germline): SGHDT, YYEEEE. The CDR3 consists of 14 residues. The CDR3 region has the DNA TGTGCCAGCAGCTTGGTGTCGGGGACCGGGGAGCTGTTTTTT. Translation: CASSLVSGTGELFF.